These 29 T cell receptor beta chains originate from one sample sequenced in a study of T cell repertoires in cytomegalovirus infection. Each CDR3 protein is one row after TCRdb ran MiXCR on the reads. The sample carries hundreds of thousands of distinct CDR3 sequences, less than 35% recorded once. Their cognate antigens are unknown. The material sequenced was cultured CD8+ T cells from PBMCs, taken from culture after CMV antigen stimulation. The receptors stem from a human donor in good health (CMV status not recorded). Some clones in this sample may be carry-over from other donors' samples.

The gene calls are TRBV11-2 and TRBJ1-5, with a tentative D call TRBD1 (5 bases). CDR3 length: 19 residues. Germline CDR1 SGHAT, CDR2 FQNNGV. The V end lost 1 base, the J end lost 5 bases, and 24 bases lay between the germline ends. The CDR3 region is CASSLGGEGWVLGDQPQHF. DNA of the CDR3: TGTGCCAGCAGCTTAGGGGGGGAGGGGTGGGTATTAGGGGATCAGCCCCAGCATTTT.

This chain connects TRBV27 to TRBJ2-2; D is undetermined. The CDR3 runs 15 residues. V was pared by 1 base and J by 2 bases, with 8 bases between. Germline V gene data show CDR1 as MNHEY and CDR2 as SMNVEV (reference sequence). The CDR3 is CASSLLQKNTGELFF. CDR3 coding DNA: TGTGCCAGCAGTTTATTACAGAAAAACACCGGGGAGCTGTTTTTT.

The table lists this clonotype with many counts. The chain is built from TRBV7-9 and TRBJ2-5, with D perhaps being TRBD1 or TRBD2 (5 bases each). Germline loops: CDR1 SEHNR, CDR2 FQNEAQ (reference sequence). The CDR3 has 14 amino acids. V was clipped by 0 bases and J by 4 bases, with 9 bases between them. CDR3 DNA: TGTGCCAGCAGCTTAGCAGGGGACCCAGAGACCCAGTACTTC. It codes for CASSLAGDPETQYF.

The chain uses TRBV12-3 or TRBV12-4 and TRBJ1-6; D is uncertain. CDR3 length equals 14 residues. The germline V and J ends were trimmed by 1 base and 5 bases, with 6 bases remaining between them. As DNA, the CDR3 is TGTGCCAGCAGTTTAGGGGGAAATAATTCACCCCTCCACTTT. Translating it yields CASSLGGNNSPLHF.

The chain joins TRBV2 to TRBJ2-2; maybe TRBD2 (5 bases). Trimming stripped 10 bases from V and 6 bases from J, with 12 bases between. The CDR3 consists of 12 residues. The germline CDR1 and CDR2 sequences are SNHLY and FYNNEI. CDR3 nucleotides: TGTGCCAAGAGGGCAGCATCCGGGGAGCTGTTTTTT. Amino acids: CAKRAASGELFF.

This chain links TRBV7-8 with TRBJ2-1; 9 nucleotides match TRBD2. The V gene's germline CDR1 is SGHVS and CDR2 FQNEAQ. This CDR3 contains 15 residues. Germline trimming cut 4 bases from V and 4 bases from J; bases unmatched to any gene: 5. For the CDR3, the DNA is TGTGCCAGCAGCTGGGCGGGGGGGAATTACAATGAGCAGTTCTTC. The encoded protein is CASSWAGGNYNEQFF.

Points on this clonotype: This may be a read error: a much more frequent sequence differs by one nucleotide. The V call is TRBV7-2, the J call TRBJ2-1; a weak D match, TRBD1 (6 bases). This CDR3 region has 14 residues. Per germline, CDR1 SGHTA and CDR2 FQGNSA. For the CDR3, the DNA is TGTGTCAGCAGCTCAGGACAGAAAGTAAGTGAGCAGTTCTTC. Its translation: CVSSSGQKVSEQFF.

The rearrangement joins TRBV27 to TRBJ1-6, with a tentative D call TRBD1 (5 bases). Germline-derived CDR1 and CDR2 are MNHEY and SMNVEV (reference sequence). V was trimmed by 4 bases and J by 7 bases, leaving 11 bases between them. The CDR3 runs to 14 residues. CDR3: CASSWGIANSPLHF. The CDR3 region has the DNA TGTGCCAGCAGTTGGGGGATAGCGAATTCACCCCTCCACTTT.

This clonotype has ten or more counts. The chain recombines TRBV12-3 or TRBV12-4 with TRBJ2-3; perhaps TRBD1 as D (5 bases). V lost 5 bases and J lost 2, with 11 bases in between. This CDR3 has 14 amino acids. CDR3 in amino acids: CASSPSGATDTQYF. As DNA, the CDR3 is TGTGCCAGCAGTCCGTCTGGGGCCACAGATACGCAGTATTTT.

CDR3 sequence (DNA): TGTGCCAGCAGTGTTCAGGGGGCTAATGAAAAACTGTTTTTT. Amino acid sequence: CASSVQGANEKLFF. The genes are TRBV27 and TRBJ1-4; TRBD1 aligns across 7 bases. V trimming: 5 bases; J trimming: 3 bases; junction bases outside the gene matches: 3. The CDR3 contains 14 residues. Per germline, CDR1 MNHEY and CDR2 SMNVEV (reference sequence). The variable domain in full, with the rest retrieved from reference TRBV27 and TRBJ1-4, is EAQVTQNPRYLITVTGKKLTVTCSQNMNHEYMSWYRQDPGLGLRQIYYSMNVEVTDKGDVPEGYKVSRKEKRNFPLILESPSPNQTSLYFCASSVQGANEKLFFGSGTQLSVL.

Concerning this clonotype: The junction does not match germline at one end; this may be a read error. This chain links TRBV6-5 with TRBJ2-3, with 8 bases identical to TRBD2. The CDR3 loop spans 15 amino acids. Germline V gene data show CDR1 as MNHEY and CDR2 as SVGAGI. The DNA for the CDR3 is TGTGCCAACAGTAACGGGGGGGCTTACACAGATACGCAGTATTTT. This codes for CANSNGGAYTDTQYF.

Only one count was recorded for this clonotype. This chain links TRBV19 with TRBJ1-2; D is unresolved. V was cut by 1 base and J by 2 bases, with 14 bases left in between. Germline assignment: CDR1 LNHDA and CDR2 SQIVND (reference sequence). There are 16 residues in the CDR3. The CDR3 bases are TGTGCCAGTAGTATAGTCCGGGAACGGCAGAACTATGGCTACACCTTC. Amino acids: CASSIVRERQNYGYTF.

This clonotype was seen many times. The chain recombines TRBV7-2 with TRBJ2-7, with unresolved D. Trimming cost V 6 bases and J 2 bases, with 8 bases left between them. The CDR3 is 12 residues long. Germline V CDR1 and CDR2: SGHTA, FQGNSA. The CDR3, as DNA: TGTGCCAGCAGTCCACCAACCTACGAGCAGTACTTC. Its protein is CASSPPTYEQYF. Full variable domain (missing parts from reference TRBV7-2 and TRBJ2-7): GAGVSQSPSNKVTEKGKDVELRCDPISGHTALYWYRQSLGQGLEFLIYFQGNSAPDKSGLPSDRFSAERTGGSVSTLTIQRTQQEDSAVYLCASSPPTYEQYFGPGTRLTVT.

This clonotype has more than one count but fewer than ten. The chain combines TRBV4-3 with TRBJ2-1; D is unclear. The V and J ends lost 8 bases and 6 bases respectively, with 20 bases between them. CDR1 LGHNA and CDR2 YSLEER come from the germline V gene. The length of the CDR3 is 15 residues. As DNA, the CDR3 is TGCGCCAGCGCCGCTACCCAATCACTCTTCAATGAGCAGTTCTTC. Protein product: CASAATQSLFNEQFF.

This clonotype has a handful of counts. The chain uses TRBV6-1 and TRBJ1-1; 8 nucleotides line up with TRBD1. Germline values: CDR1 MNHNS, CDR2 SASEGT. Trimming took 4 bases from V and 5 from J; bases not matched to a gene: 6. This CDR3 contains 14 residues. The CDR3 spells CASSVTGEITEAFF. The CDR3 nucleotides are TGTGCCAGCAGTGTGACAGGGGAAATTACTGAAGCTTTCTTT.

This clonotype was picked up many times. The V and J genes are TRBV6-1 and TRBJ1-1; TRBD1 matches at 11 bases. The CDR3 has 15 residues. Trimming removed 0 bases from V and 4 bases from J; junction bases left unmatched: 1. Germline V gene sequence: CDR1 MNHNS, CDR2 SASEGT. The CDR3 DNA sequence: TGTGCCAGCAGTGAAGCCGGGACAGGGGGCACTGAAGCTTTCTTT. Translated: CASSEAGTGGTEAFF.

CDR3: CATSRIGNEQFF. CDR3 nucleotides: TGTGCCACCAGTCGAATTGGCAATGAGCAGTTCTTC. V and J are TRBV24-1 and TRBJ2-1; D gene unclear. Trimming removed 6 bases at V and 6 bases at J, with 8 bases between. Per the germline V gene, CDR1 is KGHDR and CDR2 is SFDVKD. CDR3 length: 12 amino acids.

With regard to this clonotype: One base away lies a much larger clone, so this may be a sequencing read error. V is TRBV5-4 and J is TRBJ2-1, with TRBD1 as a possible D gene (5 bases). Germline V CDR1 and CDR2: SGHNT, YYREEE (reference sequence). The CDR3 spans 15 residues. Trimming shortened V by 3 bases and J by 0 bases, and 10 bases separated the two germline ends. This CDR3 is CASSSDTHSYNEQFF. The CDR3 bases are TGTGCCAGCAGCTCGGACACACACTCCTACAATGAGCAGTTCTTC.

This clonotype was observed a few times. In DNA form, the CDR3 reads TGTGCCAGCAGTTCCCAACTAGCGGGGGCTAGCACAGATACGCAGTATTTT. Encoded protein: CASSSQLAGASTDTQYF. The chain carries TRBV7-9 and TRBJ2-3; 11 bases map to TRBD2. The CDR3 covers 17 residues. From germline, CDR1 is SEHNR and CDR2 FQNEAQ (reference sequence). The V and J ends lost 6 bases and 0 bases, in that order; junction bases with no gene match: 8.

This clonotype appeared a few times. The rearrangement joins TRBV7-2 to TRBJ1-3; D is ambiguous. V was pared by 6 bases and J by 4 bases, with 13 bases between. The CDR3 length is 14 residues. CDR1 and CDR2 (germline): SGHTA, FQGNSA. The CDR3 loop is CASSRLAAGNTIYF. CDR3 sequence (DNA): TGTGCCAGCAGTCGGTTGGCTGCAGGAAACACCATATATTTT.

In its sample, this clonotype was seen a few times. The chain uses TRBV6-2 or TRBV6-3 and TRBJ2-7; D is ambiguous. CDR3 length: 13 residues. V lost 1 base, J lost 6 bases, and 10 bases lay in between. In germline, CDR1 is MNHEY, CDR2 SVGEGT. CDR3 residues: CASSYLTYGEQYV. CDR3 sequence (DNA): TGTGCCAGCAGTTACTTAACATACGGCGAGCAGTACGTC.

This rearrangement joins TRBV27 to TRBJ2-3; D remains unclear. Germline assignment: CDR1 MNHEY and CDR2 SMNVEV (reference sequence). The CDR3 is made up of 13 amino acids. V was cut by 4 bases and J by 7 bases, with 12 bases left in between. The CDR3 loop is CASSYGPRYTQYF. The DNA for the CDR3 is TGTGCCAGCAGTTACGGCCCCCGGTATACGCAGTATTTT.

This clonotype has a handful of counts. The chain couples TRBV9 to TRBJ1-2; 10 bases fit TRBD1. V trimming: 3 bases; J trimming: 7 bases; junction bases outside the gene matches: 9. The CDR3 has 15 residues. The germline CDR1 and CDR2 sequences are SGDLS and YYNGEE. The CDR3 protein is CASSDRDRGRFGYTF. CDR3 DNA sequence: TGTGCCAGCAGCGATCGAGACAGGGGGCGTTTTGGCTACACCTTC.

This clonotype was seen at least ten times. The chain joins TRBV7-6 to TRBJ2-2; possibly TRBD1 for D (6 bases). Germline V gene lookup returns CDR1 SGHVS and CDR2 FNYEAQ. The CDR3 is 18 amino acids. V gave up 1 base and J gave up 4 bases, with 19 bases separating them. The CDR3 loop reads CASSLGNAEQGITGELFF. The DNA for the CDR3 is TGTGCCAGCAGCTTAGGAAATGCAGAACAGGGAATCACCGGGGAGCTGTTTTTT.

The chain uses TRBV9 and TRBJ1-6; D might be TRBD1 (5 bases). Germline V gene data show CDR1 as SGDLS and CDR2 as YYNGEE. This CDR3 has 15 residues. V lost 3 bases and J 3 bases, leaving 10 bases between the germline ends. The CDR3 sequence: CASSETGGYNSPLHF. CDR3 DNA sequence: TGTGCCAGCAGCGAGACGGGGGGCTATAATTCACCCCTCCACTTT. The entire variable domain, with the rest obtained from reference TRBV9 and TRBJ1-6, is as follows: DSGVTQTPKHLITATGQRVTLRCSPRSGDLSVYWYQQSLDQGLQFLIQYYNGEERAKGNILERFSAQQFPDLHSELNLSSLELGDSALYFCASSETGGYNSPLHFGNGTRLTVT.

The CDR3 reads CASRGTFRGAGNLNTEAFF. CDR3 DNA sequence: TGTGCCAGCAGGGGGACTTTCAGGGGGGCGGGGAATCTGAACACTGAAGCTTTCTTT. The chain is built from TRBV5-6 and TRBJ1-1, with TRBD1 matching 7 bases. The CDR3 is made up of 19 amino acids. CDR1 and CDR2 from the germline V gene are SGHDT and YYEEEE. Trimming took 5 bases from V and 0 from J; bases not matched to a gene: 19.

This clonotype occurred many times. The chain joins TRBV7-6 to TRBJ2-2, with D uncertain. Trimming left V 5 bases short and J 8 bases short, with 9 bases between. The CDR3 contains 12 residues. Germline V gives CDR1 SGHVS, CDR2 FNYEAQ. In DNA form, the CDR3 reads TGTGCCAGCAGCCTTCCAGATGGGGAGCTGTTTTTT. This encodes CASSLPDGELFF.

This clonotype was seen more than once but under ten times. V gene TRBV6-5 combines with J gene TRBJ2-5; a weak D match, TRBD2 (6 bases). This CDR3 is built from 19 residues. Germline V CDR1 and CDR2: MNHEY, SVGAGI. Trimming took 0 bases from V and 0 from J, leaving 20 bases between them. CDR3 sequence reads: CASSYSPRMGGEYQETQYF. CDR3 nucleotides: TGTGCCAGCAGTTACTCGCCCCGAATGGGGGGTGAGTACCAAGAGACCCAGTACTTC.

There are a few counts of this clonotype. This sequence joins TRBV27 and TRBJ1-4, with TRBD1 identical over 8 bases. Per the germline V gene, CDR1 is MNHEY and CDR2 is SMNVEV (reference sequence). The CDR3 extends over 15 amino acids. J lost 5 bases, V lost 5 bases, and 7 bases had no gene match. The CDR3 bases are TGTGCCAGCAGTCCCTGGACAGGGATAAATGAAAAACTGTTTTTT. The encoded protein is CASSPWTGINEKLFF.